This T cell receptor beta chain was found in a study of memory CD4+ T cells and cytomegalovirus serostatus. Study-wide findings and caveats: Of 150 to 200 reported CMV TCRbeta sequences, under 70 were found in memory CD4+ repertoires.

Of note for this clone: Its target is not known.

Trimming removed 3 bases from V and 2 bases from J; junction bases left unmatched: 10. CDR3 length: 16 amino acids. CDR1 and CDR2 from the germline V gene are SGHKS and YYEKEE (reference sequence). Method: immunoSEQ multiplex PCR; TCRdb's copy keeps in-frame clones and lacks some. The data hold around 45,000 clones, with around four fifths observed a single time. The sort gate was single viable CD3+CD4+CD8-CD45RO+ cells for memory CD4+ T cells. The chain recombines TRBV5-5 with TRBJ1-1, with TRBD1 matching over 7 bases. The sequence came from an adult in good health and CMV-seronegative. The sequencing input was memory CD4+ T cells from blood. Here the CDR3 reads CASSWVLTGSNTEAFF. The CDR3 coding sequence is TGTGCCAGCAGCTGGGTGCTGACAGGGTCTAACACTGAAGCTTTCTTT.